A selection of T cell receptor beta chains follows, all from one sample in a study of shared clonotypes between healthy human individuals. Libraries were prepared by immunoSEQ multiplex PCR; TCRdb keeps only in-frame clonotypes and omits some of them. Seen here are about 590,000 clones, 95% observed once, and the top ten hold about 0.11%. The sample was naive CD8+ T cells sorted from blood. Receptors were obtained from a woman aged 25 to 45 in good health. Each CDR3 is given with its conserved first and last residue. D genes are given only for firm matches. Only part of the rows carry a size: once, few, many, or a class if the clone is expanded.

TRBJ2-7	-	-	TRBV27	TGTGCCAGCAGTTTTTCCGGGTTCGAGCAGTACTTC	CASSFSGFEQYF
TRBJ2-3	-	TRBD2	TRBV5-4	TGTGCCACCCGGACTAGCGGCGGGGGGTATACGCAGTATTTT	CATRTSGGGYTQYF
TRBJ2-7	-	-	TRBV19	TGTGCCAGTAGTCCCGGGACTGGAGGCTACGAGCAGTACTTC	CASSPGTGGYEQYF
TRBJ1-5	-	-	TRBV19	TGTGCCACCGGGAATAGCAATCAGCCCCAGCATTTT	CATGNSNQPQHF
TRBJ1-1	once	-	TRBV27	TGTGCCAGCTCCAGCGACGGAGCCCCAGGGATAGCTTTCTTT	CASSSDGAPGIAFF
TRBJ2-3	-	TRBD2	TRBV7-9	TGTGCCAGCAGCTTACCGTTCGGAGGACGGGGGGCAGATACGCAGTATTTT	CASSLPFGGRGADTQYF
TRBJ2-7	-	-	TRBV11-2	TGTGCCAGCAGCTTTGACGAGCAGTACTTC	CASSFDEQYF
TRBJ2-3	few	TRBD2	TRBV7-8	TGTGCCAGCAGCTTGGGGACTAGCCTCCTCACAGATACGCAGTATTTT	CASSLGTSLLTDTQYF
TRBJ1-2	-	-	TRBV7-8	TGTGCCAGCAGCTTAGCGCAGAACGAGGGCTACACCTTC	CASSLAQNEGYTF
TRBJ2-5	-	TRBD1	TRBV4-1	TGCGCCAGCAGTCGACGGGACAGATCAGAAGAGACCCAGTACTTC	CASSRRDRSEETQYF
TRBJ2-2	-	-	TRBV4-1	TGCGCCAGCAGCCAAGATCGCACGTACACCGGGGAGCTGTTTTTT	CASSQDRTYTGELFF
TRBJ2-2	-	-	TRBV4-1	TGCGCCAGCAGCCAAGGGGGGACTCTCACCGGGGAGCTGTTTTTT	CASSQGGTLTGELFF
TRBJ2-1	-	-	TRBV6-5	TGTGCCAGCAGTTACGGCGGCGATGAGCAGTTCTTC	CASSYGGDEQFF
TRBJ2-5	once	-	TRBV10-3	TGTGCCATCAGTGAAACAGTACAAGAGACCCAGTACTTC	CAISETVQETQYF
TRBJ2-1	-	TRBD1	TRBV27	TGTGCCAGCAGGTTGGACAGGTACAATGAGCAGTTCTTC	CASRLDRYNEQFF
TRBJ1-1	-	-	TRBV9	TGTGCCAGCAGCCCTCTCCGACAGGACATTGAAGCTTTCTTT	CASSPLRQDIEAFF
TRBJ2-6	-	-	TRBV6-4	TGTGCCAGCAGTGACTCCCCCGGGGCCAACGTCCTGACTTTC	CASSDSPGANVLTF